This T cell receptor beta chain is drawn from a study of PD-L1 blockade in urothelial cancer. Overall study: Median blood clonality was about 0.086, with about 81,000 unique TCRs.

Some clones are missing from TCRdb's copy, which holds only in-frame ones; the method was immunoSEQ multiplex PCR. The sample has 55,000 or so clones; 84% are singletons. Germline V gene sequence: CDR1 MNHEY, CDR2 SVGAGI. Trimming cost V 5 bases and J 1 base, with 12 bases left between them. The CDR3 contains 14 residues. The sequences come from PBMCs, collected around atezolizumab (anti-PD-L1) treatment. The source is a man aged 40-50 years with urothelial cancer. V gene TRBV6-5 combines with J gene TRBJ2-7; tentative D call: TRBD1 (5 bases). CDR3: CASSQKPGSYEQYF. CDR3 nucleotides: TGTGCCAGCAGTCAAAAACCAGGGTCCTACGAGCAGTACTTC.